The rows below give T cell receptor beta chains drawn from one sample of a study of blood T cell repertoires in COVID-19. Here immunoSEQ multiplex PCR was the method, and the copy in TCRdb shows in-frame clones only, minus some. The sample lists more than 65,000 clones; about three quarters were seen once. The sequencing sample was made of peripheral blood. These receptors were taken from a woman aged 70 to 79 with acute or convalescent COVID-19. The CDR3 runs from the conserved cysteine through the conserved F or W. The D gene is left open where the match is weak. Clone size is not always given. Where it is, it says once, few, many or a class for expanded clones.

CASSPDSAYEQYF TGTGCCAGCTCACCCGACTCCGCCTACGAGCAGTACTTC TRBV18 13 TRBJ2-7 few NA
CASSPDSSPKQDTQYF TGTGCCAGCAGCCCTGACTCCTCCCCAAAACAAGATACGCAGTATTTT TRBV9 16 TRBJ2-3 once NA
CASRPTGGLFSGANVLTF TGTGCCAGTAGACCGACAGGGGGCTTATTCTCTGGGGCCAACGTCCTGACTTTC TRBV19 18 TRBJ2-6 few TRBD1
CASSPSIGAGNTIYF TGTGCCAGTAGCCCATCCATCGGTGCCGGAAACACCATATATTTT TRBV19 15 TRBJ1-3 NA NA
CASSLDKGWNSPLHF TGTGCCAGCAGCTTAGACAAGGGGTGGAATTCACCCCTCCACTTT TRBV7-2 15 TRBJ1-6 NA NA
CASREVGKAFF TGTGCCAGCCGGGAGGTGGGAAAAGCTTTCTTT TRBV25-1 11 TRBJ1-1 NA NA
CASSISSGLDNEQFF TGCGCCAGCAGCATTTCTTCGGGACTAGACAATGAGCAGTTCTTC TRBV4-3 15 TRBJ2-1 NA TRBD2
CASSLTGPTNYGYTF TGTGCCAGCAGTCTAACAGGGCCCACTAACTATGGCTACACCTTC TRBV6-5 15 TRBJ1-2 NA NA
CASSLVQGNTEAFF TGTGCCAGCAGTTTGGTTCAGGGGAACACTGAAGCTTTCTTT TRBV28 14 TRBJ1-1 few NA
CASSADRTPTEAFF TGTGCCAGCAGCGCCGACAGGACACCCACTGAAGCTTTCTTT TRBV7-9 14 TRBJ1-1 NA NA
CSASRPGGVGNTIYF TGCAGTGCTAGTAGACCCGGGGGGGTTGGAAACACCATATATTTT TRBV20-1 15 TRBJ1-3 NA NA
CSARGLEEQYF TGCAGTGCTAGAGGCCTGGAGGAGCAGTACTTC TRBV20-1 11 TRBJ2-7 NA NA
CASSQSGIVMGEQYF TGTGCCAGCAGCCAAAGCGGGATAGTGATGGGGGAGCAGTACTTC TRBV28 15 TRBJ2-7 NA TRBD2
CASSQADRGAPGYGYTF TGCGCCAGCAGCCAAGCGGACAGGGGGGCGCCGGGGTATGGCTACACCTTC TRBV4-3 17 TRBJ1-2 NA TRBD1
CASSSLKGLGTEAFF TGTGCCAGCAGCTCCCTTAAAGGCCTAGGCACTGAAGCTTTCTTT TRBV7-9 15 TRBJ1-1 once NA
CASSYQGSETQYF TGTGCCAGCAGTTACCAGGGGTCCGAGACCCAGTACTTC TRBV6-6 13 TRBJ2-5 few NA
CAWTSGGRSQPQHF TGTGCCTGGACCTCCGGGGGTAGGAGTCAGCCCCAGCATTTT TRBV30 14 TRBJ1-5 few NA
CASIETGTFNSPLHF TGTGCCAGCATCGAAACCGGGACTTTTAATTCACCCCTCCACTTT TRBV7-2 15 TRBJ1-6 NA NA
CASSPTGGMNTEAFF TGTGCCAGCTCACCAACGGGGGGTATGAACACTGAAGCTTTCTTT TRBV18 15 TRBJ1-1 few NA
CASTRGLLTGELFF TGTGCCAGCACCCGCGGACTACTCACCGGGGAGCTGTTTTTT TRBV28 14 TRBJ2-2 NA NA
CASSFSGGPHEQYF TGTGCCAGCAGTTTTTCAGGGGGCCCCCACGAGCAGTACTTC TRBV6-2/TRBV6-3 14 TRBJ2-7 NA TRBD1
CASSNDRDGNTIYF TGTGCCAGCAGTAACGACAGGGATGGAAACACCATATATTTT TRBV6-6 14 TRBJ1-3 NA TRBD1
CASSLQTSGGLNEQFF TGTGCCAGCAGCTTACAGACTAGCGGGGGCCTCAATGAGCAGTTCTTC TRBV7-6 16 TRBJ2-1 few TRBD2
CASSLLRGNQPQHF TGTGCCAGCAGTTTATTACGGGGAAATCAGCCCCAGCATTTT TRBV28 14 TRBJ1-5 NA NA
CASSSLAQGNYGYTF TGTGCCAGCAGCTCTCTCGCGCAGGGCAACTATGGCTACACCTTC TRBV5-6 15 TRBJ1-2 NA NA
CASSIATGGAEAFF TGTGCCAGTAGTATAGCCACAGGGGGGGCTGAAGCTTTCTTT TRBV19 14 TRBJ1-1 NA TRBD1
CASSLKTGMAGNTIYF TGTGCCAGCAGCTTGAAAACAGGGATGGCTGGAAACACCATATATTTT TRBV5-6 16 TRBJ1-3 NA NA
CASSDPTGGSPLHF TGTGCCAGCAGCGACCCCACAGGGGGTTCACCCCTCCACTTT TRBV3-1/TRBV3-2 14 TRBJ1-6 NA TRBD1
CASSLDRGFTYEQYF TGTGCCAGCAGTCTAGACAGGGGGTTTACCTACGAGCAGTACTTC TRBV6-5 15 TRBJ2-7 few TRBD1
CASSPIVGGRYNEQFF TGTGCCAGCAGCCCCATTGTGGGAGGGCGCTACAATGAGCAGTTCTTC TRBV7-8 16 TRBJ2-1 few TRBD2
CASSLYQDRGRGYTF TGTGCCAGCAGCTTATACCAGGACAGGGGGCGAGGCTACACCTTC TRBV7-2 15 TRBJ1-2 NA TRBD1
CASKFGSKETQYF TGCGCCAGCAAGTTCGGTTCCAAAGAGACCCAGTACTTC TRBV5-1 13 TRBJ2-5 NA NA
CASSGGPASTDTQYF TGCGCCAGCAGTGGTGGGCCTGCTAGCACAGATACGCAGTATTTT TRBV10-1 15 TRBJ2-3 NA NA
CASSIGGSLREKLFF TGTGCCAGTAGTATCGGGGGTAGTCTGCGTGAAAAACTGTTTTTT TRBV19 15 TRBJ1-4 NA NA
CASSPLGLAGEADTQYF TGTGCCAGCAGTCCACTCGGACTAGCGGGAGAGGCAGATACGCAGTATTTT TRBV6-2/TRBV6-3 17 TRBJ2-3 NA TRBD2
CASSEARGPGNTIYF TGTGCCAGCAGTGAAGCGAGAGGTCCTGGAAACACCATATATTTT TRBV6-4 15 TRBJ1-3 NA NA
CSAPLADEQFF TGCAGTGCTCCTTTAGCGGACGAGCAGTTCTTC TRBV20-1 11 TRBJ2-1 NA NA
CASSQDPTGDEQFF TGCGCCAGCAGCCAGGACCCGACAGGGGATGAGCAGTTCTTC TRBV10-1 14 TRBJ2-1 NA TRBD1
CASSESSGGADTQYF TGTGCCAGCAGTGAGTCTAGCGGGGGGGCCGATACGCAGTATTTT TRBV6-4 15 TRBJ2-3 many TRBD2
CASSIPGPSSGNTIYF TGTGCCAGTAGTATTCCTGGCCCAAGCTCTGGAAACACCATATATTTT TRBV19 16 TRBJ1-3 NA NA
CASRGQAYRGYTF TGTGCCAGTAGAGGACAGGCATATAGAGGCTACACCTTC TRBV19 13 TRBJ1-2 NA TRBD1
CASSPGLSGVPLHF TGTGCCAGCAGCCCGGGACTTTCTGGGGTACCCCTCCACTTT TRBV9 14 TRBJ1-6 NA NA
CASTSFTEAFF TGTGCCAGTACGAGTTTCACTGAAGCTTTCTTT TRBV19 11 TRBJ1-1 NA NA
CASSTQGPNYGYTF TGTGCCAGCAGCACCCAGGGGCCCAACTATGGCTACACCTTC TRBV6-5 14 TRBJ1-2 NA NA
CASRDTSSYNEQFF TGTGCCAGCCGGGACACATCGTCCTACAATGAGCAGTTCTTC TRBV28 14 TRBJ2-1 NA NA
CAPGRRGTF TGTGCCCCAGGGAGGAGGGGAACCTTC TRBV21-1 9 TRBJ1-2 NA NA
CASSPGQGTGETQYF TGCGCCAGCAGCCCGGGACAGGGGACAGGGGAGACCCAGTACTTC TRBV5-1 15 TRBJ2-5 NA TRBD1
CASSFPGGTGELFF TGTGCCAGCAGCTTTCCGGGGGGAACCGGGGAGCTGTTTTTT TRBV5-4 14 TRBJ2-2 few TRBD2
CASSTGFFGSGNTIYF TGTGCCAGCAGCACCGGGTTCTTCGGTTCTGGAAACACCATATATTTT TRBV9 16 TRBJ1-3 NA NA
CASSHGGVANYGYTF TGTGCCAGCAGCCACGGGGGGGTAGCTAACTATGGCTACACCTTC TRBV3-1/TRBV3-2 15 TRBJ1-2 NA NA
CASSDLGGVGSPLHF TGTGCCAGCAGTGATCTCGGGGGAGTAGGCTCACCCCTCCACTTT TRBV2 15 TRBJ1-6 NA NA
CASSSTGSPLHF TGTGCCAGCTCCTCAACCGGGTCACCCCTCCACTTT TRBV18 12 TRBJ1-6 NA NA
CSVGQGLGYGYTF TGCAGCGTCGGACAGGGTTTGGGCTATGGCTACACCTTC TRBV29-1 13 TRBJ1-2 NA TRBD1